The clone carrying this TCR beta chain has a handful of counts. This sample stems from a study of shared clonotypes between healthy human individuals. PCR replicates from unsorted PBMC used about 290 ng DNA, and this amount was tens of thousands of T cell genomes. Assay: immunoSEQ multiplex PCR; the TCRdb copy retains only in-frame clones and omits some. The sample records about 100,000 clones, around 43% being singletons. The CDR3 is 13 residues long. The V gene end was trimmed by 7 bases and the J gene end by 4 bases; junction bases not matched to a gene: 8. Germline CDR1 reads SQVTM; CDR2 reads ANQGSEA.

Material for sequencing was PBMCs. The sequence derives from a middle-aged woman in good health. Some clones in this sample may be carry-over from other donors' samples. This rearrangement joins TRBV29-1 to TRBJ2-3; 7 bases agree with TRBD2. The CDR3 region has the DNA TGCAGCGCTGGACTAGGAGAAGCAGATACGCAGTATTTT. Encoded protein: CSAGLGEADTQYF.